This T cell receptor beta chain was captured in a study of regulatory T cells in long-lasting Graves disease. Across the whole study: Patients met the persistent Graves' disease definition after over 5 years of antithyroid drugs with positive TSH receptor antibodies. Study-level points and caveats: Accuracy may have suffered from the small sample size.

This clonotype was counted between two and nine times. Its antigen is unidentified. HTBI primers from iRepertoire and Arm-PCR of CDR3 regions yielded the TCR beta libraries. MiXCR, applied by TCRdb to the multiplex PCR reads, yields one record per CDR3 protein. The profile shows around 450,000 distinct CDR3 sequences, about 22% of them singletons. Time point indicated: persistent/refractory GD, antithyroid drugs over 5 years with positive TRAb. The authors made the TCR library using RNA they extracted from PBMCs. Germline V gene data show CDR1 as LNHDA and CDR2 as SQIVND (reference sequence). The CDR3 extends over 15 amino acids. The ends were cut back, 3 bases at V and 0 bases at J, with 8 bases in the middle.

The sample here was peripheral blood mononuclear cells (PBMCs), taken when the disease was refractory, from a patient treated with antithyroid drugs. This receptor was obtained from a female donor with Graves disease. This rearrangement joins TRBV19 to TRBJ1-4; D unresolved. The CDR3 reads CASSIAVSTNEKLFF. In nucleotides, the CDR3 is TGTGCCAGTAGTATTGCAGTTTCAACTAATGAAAAACTGTTTTTT.